These 23 T cell receptor beta chains originate from one sample sequenced in a study. TCRdb independently ran MiXCR on the reads; one entry per CDR3 protein. Among roughly 15,000 distinct CDR3 sequences listed, about 35% were seen once. What was sequenced was blood. The receptors stem from a human donor.

By share of the sample, this clonotype is medium-sized (0.01 to 0.1%). The gene calls are TRBV29-1 and TRBJ1-6; TRBD1 might be the D (6 bases). This CDR3 spans 15 amino acids. V was trimmed by 3 bases and J by 6 bases, leaving 15 bases between them. Germline assignment: CDR1 SQVTM and CDR2 ANQGSEA. The CDR3 is CSVELLDSINSPLHF. The DNA of the CDR3 is TGCAGCGTTGAGTTACTGGACAGCATTAATTCACCCCTCCACTTT.

The genes are TRBV7-3 and TRBJ1-1; D gene unclear. The germline gives CDR1 SGHTA, CDR2 FQGTGA. The CDR3 has 13 amino acids. Trimming left V 1 base short and J 8 bases short, with 11 bases between. The CDR3 protein is CASSLRGGGEAFF. The CDR3 DNA sequence: TGTGCCAGCAGCTTAAGGGGTGGAGGGGAAGCTTTCTTT. The whole variable domain, filled in from reference TRBV7-3 and TRBJ1-1, reads GAGVSQTPSNKVTEKGKYVELRCDPISGHTALYWYRQSLGQGPEFLIYFQGTGAADDSGLPNDRFFAVRPEGSVSTLKIQRTERGDSAVYLCASSLRGGGEAFFGQGTRLTVV.

V is TRBV20-1 and J is TRBJ2-7; TRBD1 matches at 10 bases. This CDR3 has 17 residues. Per the germline V gene, CDR1 is DFQATT and CDR2 is SNEGSKA (reference sequence). The trim removed 1 base at V and 5 bases at J, leaving 14 bases unmatched. The CDR3 sequence is CSARATRRDRGVHEQYF. CDR3 bases: TGCAGTGCTAGAGCTACGCGGCGGGACAGGGGAGTACACGAGCAGTACTTC.

This rearrangement joins TRBV4-2 to TRBJ2-1; 7 bases agree with TRBD1. CDR1 and CDR2 from the germline V gene are LGHNA and YNFKEQ. The CDR3 is 14 residues long. V was pared by 6 bases and J by 10 bases, with 12 bases of the junction left unmatched. The CDR3 sequence: CASRGETGSGEQFF. The CDR3 DNA follows: TGTGCCAGCAGAGGCGAGACAGGGTCCGGGGAGCAGTTCTTC.

This clonotype was seen repeatedly, ten times or more. The V and J genes are TRBV4-3 and TRBJ2-3; D is possibly TRBD1 or TRBD2 (5 bases each). The V gene lost 1 base and the J gene lost 0 bases, with 11 bases spanning the gap. Looked up from germline, CDR1 is LGHNA and CDR2 is YSLEER. This CDR3 is 16 amino acids long. This chain's CDR3 is CASSQGDGASTDTQYF. The CDR3 DNA reads as TGCGCCAGCAGCCAAGGAGACGGGGCTAGCACAGATACGCAGTATTTT.

The J gene is TRBJ2-3, the V gene TRBV30; 7 bases fit TRBD2. There are 15 residues in the CDR3. In germline, CDR1 is GTSNPN, CDR2 SVGIG (reference sequence). With 5 bases clipped from V and 11 bases from J, the junction kept 19 bases outside the gene matches. The CDR3 region is CAWGRERDSYNEQYF. The CDR3 nucleotides are TGTGCCTGGGGGCGTGAGCGGGACTCCTACAATGAGCAGTATTTT. The full variable domain, with the rest looked up from reference TRBV30 and TRBJ2-3, is SQTIHQWPATLVQPVGSPLSLECTVEGTSNPNLYWYRQAAGRGLQLLFYSVGIGQISSEVPQNLSASRPQDRQFILSSKKLLLSDSGFYLCAWGRERDSYNEQYFGPGTRLTVL.

The V call is TRBV4-3, the J call TRBJ2-5; D is unresolved. Germline V gives CDR1 LGHNA, CDR2 YSLEER. This CDR3 is built from 15 residues. V was clipped by 0 bases and J by 3 bases, with 11 bases between them. CDR3 coding DNA: TGCGCCAGCAGCCAAGATCTGGGGTTGAAAGAGACCCAGTACTTC. Translated, it gives CASSQDLGLKETQYF.

This clonotype was counted only a few times. In nucleotides, the CDR3 is TGTGCCTGGAGGTACTCGGGGCACTATGGCTACACCTTC. It specifies CAWRYSGHYGYTF. V usage is TRBV30 and J usage is TRBJ1-2; possibly TRBD1 for D (5 bases). The germline V gene has CDR1 GTSNPN and CDR2 SVGIG (reference sequence). The CDR3 sequence is 13 residues long. Deletions cut 3 bases from V and 3 bases from J, with 11 bases between.

As concerns this clonotype: With a much larger clone just one base away, this may be a read error. This chain uses TRBV4-3 with TRBJ2-1, with D perhaps matching TRBD2 (7 bases). The CDR3 consists of 20 residues. Germline lookup yields CDR1 LGHNA and CDR2 YSLEER. CDR3 in amino acids: CASSRASETLGLRQDNEKFF. Written as DNA, the CDR3 is TGCGCCAGCAGCCGGGCATCTGAGACTCTGGGACTACGACAGGACAATGAGAAGTTCTTC.

A word on this clonotype: This may come from a read error, since a much larger clone is one base off. The chain employs TRBV29-1 and TRBJ1-2; the D gene is possibly TRBD1 (5 bases). Germline CDR1 SQVTM, CDR2 ANQGSEA. This CDR3 has 12 residues. Trimming removed 7 bases at V and 1 base at J, with 10 bases between. The CDR3 bases are TGCAGCGGTGGGACCTATAACTATGGCTACACCTTC. It encodes CSGGTYNYGYTF.

This chain uses TRBV20-1 with TRBJ1-1; D gene uncertain. CDR3 length: 14 residues. Germline V gene lookup returns CDR1 DFQATT and CDR2 SNEGSKA (reference sequence). The ends were cut back, 3 bases at V and 3 bases at J, with 14 bases in the middle. CDR3 loop: CSARDRVRYTEAFF. In nucleotides, the CDR3 is TGCAGTGCTAGGGACCGGGTCCGTTACACTGAAGCTTTCTTT.

The chain combines TRBV29-1 with TRBJ2-7; 9 bases are shared with TRBD2. The V gene end was trimmed by 3 bases and the J gene end by 4 bases; junction bases not matched to a gene: 7. Germline V gene sequence: CDR1 SQVTM, CDR2 ANQGSEA. This CDR3 contains 14 residues. As DNA, the CDR3 is TGCAGCGTTGAGGTAGCGGGAGACTATTACGAGCAGTACTTC. Amino acid sequence: CSVEVAGDYYEQYF.

On this clonotype: Sequence at one end of the junction differs from germline and may be a read error. The CDR3 loop is CASSLRGVANQPQQF. For the CDR3, the DNA is TGTGCCAGCTCACTACGAGGCGTCGCCAATCAGCCCCAGCAGTTC. The rearrangement links TRBV18 to TRBJ1-5; no clear D. The CDR3 is 15 residues long. Germline V gene lookup returns CDR1 KGHSH and CDR2 LQKENI.

This clonotype has a count of ten or more. J is TRBJ2-1 and V is TRBV4-2, with 9 bases lining up with TRBD2. The CDR3 runs to 15 residues. V trimming: 0 bases; J trimming: 9 bases; junction bases outside the gene matches: 6. Germline V gene lookup returns CDR1 LGHNA and CDR2 YNFKEQ. The CDR3 nucleotides are TGTGCCAGCAGCCAAGAGGTGCTAGCGGGAAGTGAGCAGTTCTTC. Translation: CASSQEVLAGSEQFF.

In DNA form, the CDR3 reads TGTGCCAGCGGGGACAGGAACTATGGCTACACCTTC. This gives the protein CASGDRNYGYTF. The rearrangement uses TRBV6-2 or TRBV6-3 and TRBJ1-2; 8 positions match TRBD1. The germline CDR1 and CDR2 sequences are MNHEY and SVGEGT. Trimming cost V 8 bases and J 2 bases; bases outside gene matches: 1. CDR3 length: 12 residues.

This clonotype was found many times. This chain connects TRBV29-1 to TRBJ2-1; TRBD2 matches at 8 bases. Germline-derived CDR1 and CDR2 are SQVTM and ANQGSEA. This CDR3 is 15 amino acids long. With 3 bases clipped from V and 4 bases from J, the junction kept 8 bases outside the gene matches. The CDR3 sequence is CSVDFAASGYNEQFF. Written as DNA, the CDR3 is TGCAGCGTTGACTTTGCGGCTAGCGGGTACAATGAGCAGTTCTTC.

The V call is TRBV4-1, the J call TRBJ1-1; D not certain. The germline CDR1 and CDR2 sequences are MGHRA and YSYEKL. The CDR3 length is 15 residues. Trimming took 1 base from V and 8 from J, leaving 17 bases between them. CDR3 DNA: TGCGCCAGCAGCCAAGTCGAGTCGAACACCGGGGAAGCTTTCTTT. It specifies CASSQVESNTGEAFF.

This clonotype was detected once. A read error is possible here, since a much larger clone lies one base away. The CDR3 does not end in the conserved phenylalanine or tryptophan, so this is likely a read error. The chain joins TRBV20-1 to TRBJ1-6; D remains unclear. This CDR3 region has 14 residues. V was cut by 0 bases and J by 5 bases, with 8 bases left in between. Germline V CDR1 and CDR2: DFQATT, SNEGSKA (reference sequence). The CDR3 spells CSARDRSHNSPLHI. The DNA for the CDR3 is TGCAGTGCTAGAGATCGGTCACATAATTCACCCCTCCACATT.

The chain carries TRBV7-8 and TRBJ1-2; D is unresolved. The CDR3 is 15 residues long. V lost 4 bases and J lost 2, with 14 bases in between. Germline V gene lookup returns CDR1 SGHVS and CDR2 FQNEAQ. The CDR3 reads CASSSPLPSNYGYTF. DNA for the CDR3: TGTGCCAGCAGCTCCCCGCTGCCTTCAAACTATGGCTACACCTTC.

A remark on this clonotype: A much larger clone lies a single base off, so this may be a read error. CDR3 protein: CSARDSSSGSFTVELFF. In DNA, the CDR3 is TGCAGTGCTAGAGATTCAAGTAGCGGGAGTTTCACCGTGGAGCTGTTTTTT. The chain couples TRBV20-1 to TRBJ2-2; 9 bases map to TRBD2. The CDR3 is 17 amino acids. Germline-derived CDR1 and CDR2 are DFQATT and SNEGSKA (reference sequence).

Within the sample, this clonotype is large. The chain carries TRBV4-2 and TRBJ1-1, with D unresolved. The germline CDR1 and CDR2 sequences are LGHNA and YNFKEQ. Trimming shortened V by 3 bases and J by 1 base, and 18 bases separated the two germline ends. The CDR3 consists of 17 residues. Here the CDR3 DNA reads TGTGCCAGCAGCCAGTACCACCATCTTATGGAGAACACTGAAGCTTTCTTT. This gives the protein CASSQYHHLMENTEAFF.

The chain uses TRBV29-1 and TRBJ2-4; D is ambiguous. CDR3 size: 17 residues. V gave up 1 base and J gave up 6 bases, with 22 bases separating them. Germline V lookup: CDR1 SQVTM, CDR2 ANQGSEA. The chain's CDR3 is CSVEGLHLGGVGNIQYF. The CDR3 bases are TGCAGCGTTGAAGGACTCCATCTCGGCGGCGTGGGAAACATTCAGTACTTC.

The gene calls are TRBV7-8 and TRBJ2-7; no clear D. The germline V gene encodes CDR1 SGHVS and CDR2 FQNEAQ. The CDR3 is 12 amino acids. Between the trimmed V and J ends, which lost 4 bases and 3 bases, there was a span of 7 bases. The CDR3 DNA sequence: TGTGCCAGCAGCTGTAACGACTACGAGCAGTACTTC. It translates to CASSCNDYEQYF.